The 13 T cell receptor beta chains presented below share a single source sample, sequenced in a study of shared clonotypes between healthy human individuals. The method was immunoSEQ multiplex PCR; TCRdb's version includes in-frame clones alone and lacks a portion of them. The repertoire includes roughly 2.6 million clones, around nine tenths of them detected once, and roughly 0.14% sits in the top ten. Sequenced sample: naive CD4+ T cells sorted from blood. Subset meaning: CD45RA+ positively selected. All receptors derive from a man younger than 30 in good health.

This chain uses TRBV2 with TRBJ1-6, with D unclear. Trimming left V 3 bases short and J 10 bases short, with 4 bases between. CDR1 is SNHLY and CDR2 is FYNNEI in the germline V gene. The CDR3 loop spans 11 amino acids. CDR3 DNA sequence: TGTGCCAGCAGTGATGACTCACCCCTCCACTTT. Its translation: CASSDDSPLHF.

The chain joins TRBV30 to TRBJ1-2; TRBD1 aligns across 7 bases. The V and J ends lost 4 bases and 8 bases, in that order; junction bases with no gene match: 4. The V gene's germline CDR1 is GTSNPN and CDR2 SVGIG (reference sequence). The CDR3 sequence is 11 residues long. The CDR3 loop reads CAWTRGDGYTF. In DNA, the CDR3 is TGTGCCTGGACCAGGGGGGACGGCTACACCTTC.

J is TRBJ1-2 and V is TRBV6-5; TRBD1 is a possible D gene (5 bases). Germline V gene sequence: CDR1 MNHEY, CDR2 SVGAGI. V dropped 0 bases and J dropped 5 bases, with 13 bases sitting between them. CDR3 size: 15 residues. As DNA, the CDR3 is TGTGCCAGCAGTTACTCCGCGACAGATTCTTATGGCTACACCTTC. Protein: CASSYSATDSYGYTF.

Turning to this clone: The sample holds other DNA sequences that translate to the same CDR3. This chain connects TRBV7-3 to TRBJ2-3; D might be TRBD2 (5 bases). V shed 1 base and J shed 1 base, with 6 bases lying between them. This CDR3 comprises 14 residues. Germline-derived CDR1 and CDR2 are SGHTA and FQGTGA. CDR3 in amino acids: CASSLNGGTDTQYF. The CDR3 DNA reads TGTGCCAGCAGCTTAAACGGGGGCACAGATACGCAGTATTTT. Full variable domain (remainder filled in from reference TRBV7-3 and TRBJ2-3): GAGVSQTPSNKVTEKGKYVELRCDPISGHTALYWYRQSLGQGPEFLIYFQGTGAADDSGLPNDRFFAVRPEGSVSTLKIQRTERGDSAVYLCASSLNGGTDTQYFGPGTRLTVL.

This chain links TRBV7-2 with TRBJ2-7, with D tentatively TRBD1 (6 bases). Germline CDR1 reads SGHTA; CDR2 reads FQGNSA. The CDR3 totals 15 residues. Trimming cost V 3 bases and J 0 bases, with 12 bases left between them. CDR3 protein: CASSFRTDPSYEQYF. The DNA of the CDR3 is TGTGCCAGCAGCTTCCGGACAGATCCCTCCTACGAGCAGTACTTC.

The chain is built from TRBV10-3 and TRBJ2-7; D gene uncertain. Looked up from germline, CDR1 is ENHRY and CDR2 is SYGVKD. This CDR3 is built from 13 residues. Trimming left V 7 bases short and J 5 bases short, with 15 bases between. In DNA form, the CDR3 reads TGTGCCATCAAGGTCTTCTCGGGCGACGAGCAGTACTTC. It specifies CAIKVFSGDEQYF.

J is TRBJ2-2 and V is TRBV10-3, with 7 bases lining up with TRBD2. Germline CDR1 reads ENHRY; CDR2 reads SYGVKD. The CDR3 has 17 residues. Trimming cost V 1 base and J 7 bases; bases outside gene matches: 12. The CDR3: CAISELGGSGESGELFF. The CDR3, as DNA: TGTGCCATCAGTGAGTTGGGCGGGAGTGGCGAAAGCGGGGAGCTGTTTTTT.

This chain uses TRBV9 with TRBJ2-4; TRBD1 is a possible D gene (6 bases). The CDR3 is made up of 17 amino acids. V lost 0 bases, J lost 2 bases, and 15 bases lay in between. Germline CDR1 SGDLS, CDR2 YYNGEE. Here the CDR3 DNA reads TGTGCCAGCAGCGTAGGGACAGACCTACCCCCCAAAAACATTCAGTACTTC. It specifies CASSVGTDLPPKNIQYF.

CDR3 sequence reads: CASSLSLGAGTEQYF. In DNA, the CDR3 is TGTGCCAGCAGTTTAAGTTTGGGGGCAGGGACGGAGCAGTACTTC. This sequence joins TRBV28 and TRBJ2-7; TRBD1 is a possible D gene (6 bases). Germline values: CDR1 MDHEN, CDR2 SYDVKM. The CDR3 is made up of 15 amino acids. The V end lost 2 bases, the J end lost 7 bases, and 18 bases lay between the germline ends.

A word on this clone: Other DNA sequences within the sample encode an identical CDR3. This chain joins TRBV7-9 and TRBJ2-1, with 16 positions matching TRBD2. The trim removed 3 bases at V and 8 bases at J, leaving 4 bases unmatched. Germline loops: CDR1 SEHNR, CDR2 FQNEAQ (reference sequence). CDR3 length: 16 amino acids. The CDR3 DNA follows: TGTGCCAGCAGCTTCCTGGGACTAGCGGGAGGGGATGAGCAGTTCTTC. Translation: CASSFLGLAGGDEQFF.

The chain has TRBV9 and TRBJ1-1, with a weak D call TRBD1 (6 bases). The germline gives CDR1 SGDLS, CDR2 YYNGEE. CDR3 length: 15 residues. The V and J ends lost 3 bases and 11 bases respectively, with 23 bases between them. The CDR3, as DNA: TGTGCCAGCAGCGCCGCCGGGACATTGAATGTGGGGGCTTTCTTT. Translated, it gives CASSAAGTLNVGAFF.

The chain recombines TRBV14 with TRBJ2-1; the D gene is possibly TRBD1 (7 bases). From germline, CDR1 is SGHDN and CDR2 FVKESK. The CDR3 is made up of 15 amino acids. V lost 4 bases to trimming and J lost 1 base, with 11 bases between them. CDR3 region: CASSPSGGSYNEQFF. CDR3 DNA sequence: TGTGCCAGCAGCCCGTCAGGGGGGTCCTACAATGAGCAGTTCTTC.

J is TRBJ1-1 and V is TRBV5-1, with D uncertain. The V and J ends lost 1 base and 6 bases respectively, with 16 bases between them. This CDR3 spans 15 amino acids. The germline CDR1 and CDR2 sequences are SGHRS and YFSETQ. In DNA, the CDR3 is TGCGCCAGCAGCTTGTATTGGGAAAGTACGTCTGAAGCTTTCTTT. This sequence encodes CASSLYWESTSEAFF.